The TCR beta chain under discussion was sequenced for a study of Ad26.COV2.S vaccination and SARS-CoV-2 variants. Some clones are missing from TCRdb's copy, which holds only in-frame ones; the method was immunoSEQ multiplex PCR. This table holds roughly 100,000 clones, around 80% found once. V lost 0 bases and J lost 1, with 6 bases in between. The CDR3 is made up of 13 amino acids. The V gene's germline CDR1 is GTSNPN and CDR2 SVGIG (reference sequence). V is TRBV30 and J is TRBJ1-1, with unresolved D. This sample comprised peripheral blood, obtained after recovery from COVID-19. The TCR sequence derives from a human donor who had recovered from COVID-19. CDR3 DNA sequence: TGTGCCTGGAGTGTACCGAAGAACACTGAAGCTTTCTTT. Amino acid sequence: CAWSVPKNTEAFF.